A single sample gave rise to the 12 T cell receptor beta chains below, sequenced in a study of PD-L1 blockade in urothelial cancer. Stated time point: pretreatment peripheral blood. Sequencing was performed with immunoSEQ multiplex PCR; in TCRdb, only in-frame clones are kept and a portion is missing. The profile shows around 63,000 clones, about four fifths of them singletons. The starting material was PBMCs, obtained around atezolizumab (anti-PD-L1) treatment. The receptors come from a man between 65 and 85 years old with urothelial cancer.

In this sample, this clone turned up a few times. The chain recombines TRBV11-2 with TRBJ1-5; D is ambiguous. Germline assignment: CDR1 SGHAT and CDR2 FQNNGV. This CDR3 has 15 residues. Trimming removed 3 bases from V and 5 bases from J, with 14 bases in between. CDR3 residues: CASSFSGGPDQPQHF. The CDR3 DNA sequence: TGTGCCAGCAGCTTCTCAGGTGGGCCGGATCAGCCCCAGCATTTT.

The V gene is TRBV2, the J gene TRBJ2-3; D unresolved. This CDR3 is built from 12 residues. Trimming took 6 bases from V and 7 from J, leaving 11 bases between them. From germline, CDR1 is SNHLY and CDR2 FYNNEI. The CDR3 nucleotides read TGTGCCAGCAGCGCCCTTAGAAATACGCAGTATTTT. Amino acids: CASSALRNTQYF. Drawing the rest from reference TRBV2 and TRBJ2-3, the complete variable domain is EPEVTQTPSHQVTQMGQEVILRCVPISNHLYFYWYRQILGQKVEFLVSFYNNEISEKSEIFDDQFSVERPDGSNFTLKIRSTKLEDSAMYFCASSALRNTQYFGPGTRLTVL.

The J gene is TRBJ2-2, the V gene TRBV7-3; 9 positions match TRBD2. V was pared by 2 bases and J by 0 bases, with 1 base of the junction left unmatched. Germline V gene lookup returns CDR1 SGHTA and CDR2 FQGTGA. The CDR3 is made up of 16 amino acids. For the CDR3, the DNA is TGTGCCAGCAGCTTAGGACTAGCGTCGAACACCGGGGAGCTGTTTTTT. It is translated as CASSLGLASNTGELFF. The whole variable domain, remainder taken from reference TRBV7-3 and TRBJ2-2, is GAGVSQTPSNKVTEKGKYVELRCDPISGHTALYWYRQSLGQGPEFLIYFQGTGAADDSGLPNDRFFAVRPEGSVSTLKIQRTERGDSAVYLCASSLGLASNTGELFFGEGSRLTVL.

The genes are TRBV19 and TRBJ2-1; 11 bases agree with TRBD2. Losses at the gene ends were 4 bases for V and 0 bases for J; bases not matched to a gene: 5. Germline assignment: CDR1 LNHDA and CDR2 SQIVND (reference sequence). CDR3 length: 17 residues. The CDR3 region is CASSNPSGGTSYNEQFF. CDR3 nucleotide sequence: TGTGCCAGTAGTAACCCTAGCGGGGGGACCTCCTACAATGAGCAGTTCTTC. The complete variable domain, with remaining parts taken from reference TRBV19 and TRBJ2-1, reads DGGITQSPKYLFRKEGQNVTLSCEQNLNHDAMYWYRQDPGQGLRLIYYSQIVNDFQKGDIAEGYSVSREKKESFPLTVTSAQKNPTAFYLCASSNPSGGTSYNEQFFGPGTRLTVL.

The rearrangement joins TRBV6-5 to TRBJ1-1; TRBD1 matches 7 bases. The junction had 5 bases not matched to a gene; V was cut back by 8 bases and J by 2 bases. The length of the CDR3 is 13 residues. CDR1 and CDR2 from the germline V gene are MNHEY and SVGAGI. The CDR3: CASQRGLNTEAFF. CDR3 coding DNA: TGTGCCAGCCAAAGGGGGCTAAACACTGAAGCTTTCTTT.

CDR3 protein: CASSQAGTGRNEQFF. CDR3 nucleotide sequence: TGTGCCAGCAGCCAAGCAGGGACAGGGCGAAATGAGCAGTTCTTC. V usage is TRBV14 and J usage is TRBJ2-1, with TRBD1 identical over 9 bases. Per germline, CDR1 SGHDN and CDR2 FVKESK. The trim removed 1 base at V and 7 bases at J, leaving 5 bases unmatched. The CDR3 runs 15 residues.

The chain carries TRBV5-4 and TRBJ2-7; possibly TRBD2 for D (5 bases). The germline V gene encodes CDR1 SGHNT and CDR2 YYREEE (reference sequence). The length of the CDR3 is 14 residues. Trimming removed 0 bases from V and 7 bases from J, with 14 bases in between. The CDR3 DNA reads as TGTGCCAGCAGCTTGGTTCTGGGAGCGCGGGAGCAGTACTTC. This gives the protein CASSLVLGAREQYF.

The DNA for the CDR3 is TGCGCCAGCAGCTTGGACCCGACAGAAGCCTATGGCTACACCTTC. Its protein is CASSLDPTEAYGYTF. This chain joins TRBV5-1 and TRBJ1-2; a possible D gene is TRBD1 (5 bases). The V gene lost 0 bases and the J gene lost 4 bases, with 13 bases spanning the gap. The CDR3 extends over 15 amino acids. Germline CDR1 reads SGHRS; CDR2 reads YFSETQ.

The chain recombines TRBV28 with TRBJ1-5; perhaps TRBD1 as D (5 bases). The germline gives CDR1 MDHEN, CDR2 SYDVKM. With 6 bases removed from V and 0 bases from J, the gap between germline ends came to 12 bases. The length of the CDR3 is 15 residues. The CDR3 DNA reads as TGTGCCAGCAGGAAAGGGACTGATAGCAATCAGCCCCAGCATTTT. As protein: CASRKGTDSNQPQHF.

V is TRBV6-1 and J is TRBJ2-6, with D possibly matching TRBD1 (5 bases). From germline, CDR1 is MNHNS and CDR2 SASEGT. The CDR3 has 16 amino acids. The V gene lost 3 bases and the J gene lost 0 bases, with 9 bases spanning the gap. In DNA form, the CDR3 reads TGTGCCAGCAGTGACAGGGCTTACTCTGGGGCCAACGTCCTGACTTTC. This sequence encodes CASSDRAYSGANVLTF.

The chain's CDR3 is CASSTTGENEKLFF. The CDR3 bases are TGTGCCAGTAGTACGACAGGGGAAAATGAAAAACTGTTTTTT. The V gene is TRBV19, the J gene TRBJ1-4; TRBD1 agrees at 8 bases. V gave up 4 bases and J gave up 5 bases; unmatched junction bases: 3. Germline V gene lookup returns CDR1 LNHDA and CDR2 SQIVND (reference sequence). The CDR3 is made up of 14 amino acids.

This rearrangement joins TRBV6-1 to TRBJ2-3, with 9 bases fitting TRBD2. Trimming removed 10 bases from V and 2 bases from J; junction bases left unmatched: 4. Germline V gene lookup returns CDR1 MNHNS and CDR2 SASEGT. This CDR3 has 13 amino acids. The CDR3 nucleotides read TGTGCCACAATAGCGGGAGACACAGATACGCAGTATTTT. This codes for CATIAGDTDTQYF.